Following are 2 T cell receptor beta chains from one sample sequenced in a study of blood T cell repertoires in COVID-19. The table came from immunoSEQ multiplex PCR; TCRdb's copy has only in-frame clones and leaves some out. The table lists some 250,000 clones, 75% to 90% of them singletons. Material: PBMCs or T cells enriched from blood (not recorded which). Receptors were obtained from a woman aged 45-60 years who had recovered from COVID-19.

The CDR3, as DNA: TGCGCCAGCAGCCCACTGAATCGCGGGACTAGCGCAACAGATACGCAGTATTTT. Protein product: CASSPLNRGTSATDTQYF. The chain couples TRBV4-1 to TRBJ2-3; 10 bases match TRBD2. The V and J ends lost 4 bases and 3 bases, in that order; junction bases with no gene match: 13. Germline CDR1 is MGHRA and CDR2 is YSYEKL. The CDR3 runs to 18 residues.

The chain has TRBV13 and TRBJ1-3; no definite D call. This CDR3 has 18 amino acids. Germline lookup yields CDR1 PRHDT and CDR2 FYEKMQ (reference sequence). The germline V and J ends were trimmed by 0 bases and 0 bases, with 15 bases remaining between them. The CDR3 nucleotides read TGTGCCAGCAGCTTAGGTGATCTCAGCAGACACTCTGGAAACACCATATATTTT. It yields the protein CASSLGDLSRHSGNTIYF.